This entry concerns a single T cell receptor (beta chain). Its antigen is as yet unknown. Sequencing ends 3 residues short of the CDR3 end; the germline J gene provides the rest. Germline values: CDR1 SGHRS, CDR2 YFSETQ. There are 16 residues in the CDR3. The V segment lost 4 bases and the J segment 4 bases; nucleotides outside the gene matches: 7. Caucasian heritage predominated among both patients and controls. Equal genomic DNA amounts from CVID and control samples were sequenced. TCRdb's table, derived via immunoSEQ multiplex PCR, lists solely in-frame clones and lacks some. Recorded here are roughly 50,000 clones, none singletons. These data come from a study of T cell clonality in common variable immunodeficiency. Findings and caveats of the study: CVID subjects showed higher TCRbeta clonality than healthy controls. Fewer deletions and N-nucleotide insertions were reportedly seen in common variable immunodeficiency TCR beta sequences.

The receptor was isolated from a person aged 18-69 years in good health. This chain links TRBV5-1 with TRBJ2-1; 11 bases fit TRBD2. The sequenced sample was peripheral blood mononuclear cells. CDR3 in amino acids: CASSTVLAGGYNEQFF. The covered CDR3 bases are TGCGCCAGCAGCACAGTCCTAGCGGGAGGTTACAATGAG. Variable domain in full (rest from reference TRBV5-1 and TRBJ2-1): KAGVTQTPRYLIKTRGQQVTLSCSPISGHRSVSWYQQTPGQGLQFLFEYFSETQRNKGNFPGRFSGRQFSNSRSEMNVSTLELGDSALYLCASSTVLAGGYNEQFFGPGTRLTVL.